Below, 10 T cell receptor beta chains from the same sample are listed, as sequenced in a study of early T cells in non-severe SARS-CoV-2 infection. One entry per CDR3 protein results from TCRdb running MiXCR on the 5' RACE reads. Of around 52,000 distinct CDR3 sequences in the sample, 6% to 7% were seen once. Sequencing was performed on whole blood. The receptors were gathered from an adult who was a healthcare worker with PCR-confirmed SARS-CoV-2 infection or an uninfected control (not recorded which).

The rearrangement joins TRBV29-1 to TRBJ1-4, with TRBD1 identical over 8 bases. Germline V gene lookup returns CDR1 SQVTM and CDR2 ANQGSEA. Trimming took 6 bases from V and 4 from J; bases not matched to a gene: 7. The CDR3 sequence is 14 residues long. The CDR3 region has the DNA TGCAGCGTCGTACCGGACAGGGTTAATGAAAAACTGTTTTTT. It yields the protein CSVVPDRVNEKLFF.

The table lists this clonotype with a few counts. The chain uses TRBV7-2 and TRBJ2-3; 8 bases map to TRBD2. The CDR3 spans 16 residues. The J segment lost 2 bases and the V segment lost 8 bases, leaving 12 bases of the junction unmatched. The V gene's germline CDR1 is SGHTA and CDR2 FQGNSA. The DNA for the CDR3 is TGTGCCAGCTGCTCGCAACCGGGACTAGTCACAGATACGCAGTATTTT. Its protein product is CASCSQPGLVTDTQYF. Together with reference TRBV7-2 and TRBJ2-3, the CDR3 gives the full variable domain: GAGVSQSPSNKVTEKGKDVELRCDPISGHTALYWYRQSLGQGLEFLIYFQGNSAPDKSGLPSDRFSAERTGGSVSTLTIQRTQQEDSAVYLCASCSQPGLVTDTQYFGPGTRLTVL.

This clonotype was recorded at least ten times. The chain couples TRBV30 to TRBJ2-5; D is possibly TRBD1 or TRBD2 (6 bases each). CDR3 size: 15 residues. Trimming shortened V by 3 bases and J by 2 bases, and 16 bases separated the two germline ends. Germline CDR1 is GTSNPN and CDR2 is SVGIG (reference sequence). CDR3 coding DNA: TGTGCCTGGAGGCCCATGGGGGGCCAACAAGAGACCCAGTACTTC. It translates to CAWRPMGGQQETQYF. Full variable domain (missing parts from reference TRBV30 and TRBJ2-5): SQTIHQWPATLVQPVGSPLSLECTVEGTSNPNLYWYRQAAGRGLQLLFYSVGIGQISSEVPQNLSASRPQDRQFILSSKKLLLSDSGFYLCAWRPMGGQQETQYFGPGTRLLVL.

The sample holds many counts of this clonotype. The chain has TRBV7-2 and TRBJ1-2, with 8 bases identical to TRBD1. Trimming at V came to 1 base and at J to 2 bases, leaving 3 bases not matched to a gene. Looked up from germline, CDR1 is SGHTA and CDR2 is FQGNSA. This CDR3 has 15 residues. The CDR3 DNA reads as TGTGCCAGCAGCTTAGTAGGACAGGGAAACTATGGCTACACCTTC. Its protein is CASSLVGQGNYGYTF.

This clonotype was seen ten or more times. CDR3 region: CASSVVARDPFSGANVLTF. For the CDR3, the DNA is TGTGCCAGCAGCGTAGTAGCCAGGGACCCTTTCTCTGGGGCCAACGTCCTGACTTTC. The rearrangement joins TRBV9 to TRBJ2-6, with D perhaps given as TRBD1 or TRBD2 (5 bases each). V was shortened by 0 bases and J by 0 bases, with 16 bases between the two germline ends. This CDR3 has 19 amino acids. The V gene's germline CDR1 is SGDLS and CDR2 YYNGEE.

This clonotype was picked up many times. The chain couples TRBV18 to TRBJ1-2; no firm D call. Trimming took 4 bases from V and 3 from J, leaving 9 bases between them. Per the germline V gene, CDR1 is KGHSH and CDR2 is LQKENI. CDR3 length: 13 residues. CDR3 region: CASSLVEDYGYTF. The CDR3 DNA sequence: TGTGCCAGCTCACTCGTTGAAGACTATGGCTACACCTTC.

This clonotype was observed a few times. The CDR3 DNA follows: TGTGCCAGCAGTTACATCTACGAGCAGTACTTC. Residues: CASSYIYEQYF. The gene calls are TRBV6-2 or TRBV6-3 and TRBJ2-7; D is ambiguous. V was cut by 2 bases and J by 3 bases, with 2 bases left in between. Germline CDR1 reads MNHEY; CDR2 reads SVGEGT. CDR3 size: 11 residues.

This clonotype was seen many times. The rearrangement joins TRBV10-3 to TRBJ2-3; D is ambiguous. Trimming removed 3 bases at V and 1 base at J, with 5 bases between. Germline V lookup: CDR1 ENHRY, CDR2 SYGVKD. The CDR3 sequence is 13 residues long. CDR3 sequence reads: CAISDQRTDTQYF. CDR3 nucleotides: TGTGCCATCAGTGACCAACGCACAGATACGCAGTATTTT.

This clonotype was seen at least ten times. One junction end does not reproduce the germline sequence, and a read error may be involved. V usage is TRBV30 and J usage is TRBJ1-1; D gene uncertain. The CDR3 runs to 11 residues. Per the germline V gene, CDR1 is GTSNPN and CDR2 is SVGIG (reference sequence). CDR3 residues: CAWSLKTEAFF. For the CDR3, the DNA is TGTGCCTGGAGTCTGAAAACTGAAGCTTTCTTT.

This clonotype was counted many times. The chain links TRBV29-1 to TRBJ2-3, with D possibly called TRBD1 or TRBD2 (5 bases each). The V end was cut by 4 bases, the J end by 0 bases, with 8 bases between. CDR1 and CDR2 from the germline V gene are SQVTM and ANQGSEA. CDR3 length: 13 residues. CDR3 amino acids: CSVGRDSTDTQYF. CDR3 in DNA: TGCAGCGTTGGACGGGACAGCACAGATACGCAGTATTTT.